The T cell receptor (beta chain) described here comes from a study of cytomegalovirus exposure and HLA in healthy donors. The wider study: There were 350 to 400 genotyped donors. Of these, roughly 80% fell in the genetic ancestry cluster associated with self-reported Caucasian donors. Whole-study results and caveats: Most of the TCR beta V segments (in an earlier analysis) were productive either about 87% or about 30% of the time. Investigators reported 164 TCR beta chains as tied to cytomegalovirus.

Those who donated were healthy bone marrow donors. The CDR3 extends over 11 amino acids. Trimming took off 10 bases at V and 3 bases at J, with 10 bases between the two ends. Germline loops: CDR1 MNHNS, CDR2 SASEGT. The PCR had 60 Vbeta and 13 Jbeta primers. TCRdb keeps only in-frame clones here, not all; method: immunoSEQ multiplex PCR. The sample includes approximately 150,000 clones, 78% of them seen just once. This clone showed up just a few times. What it binds is not known. The sequence was collected from a woman under 30 in good health and CMV-seropositive. The specimen sequenced was PBMCs. V gene TRBV6-1 combines with J gene TRBJ2-7; D uncertain. In DNA form, the CDR3 reads TGTGCCACCGAGGAGATCTACGAGCAGTACTTC. Translated, it gives CATEEIYEQYF.